The following is a TCR beta chain sequence with its context. The source of the sample is a study of control samples from healthy donors and cancer patients. TCRdb's copy holds only in-frame clones and misses some; the assay was immunoSEQ multiplex PCR. The table lists tens of thousands of clones, around 93% of them singletons, with around 23% in the top ten. V gave up 8 bases and J gave up 0 bases, with 17 bases separating them. CDR3 length: 15 residues. Germline assignment: CDR1 MNHEY and CDR2 SMNVEV (reference sequence). The chain carries TRBV27 and TRBJ2-7, with D possibly matching TRBD2 (6 bases). Sequences were obtained from PBMCs. The TCR was taken from a woman in her forties with head and neck cancer. The CDR3 loop is CASSAASAGSYEQYF. CDR3 DNA sequence: TGTGCCAGCTCGGCGGCTAGCGCTGGCTCCTACGAGCAGTACTTC.